These 14 T cell receptor beta chains came from one sample sequenced in a study of T-cell memory formation after mild COVID-19. TCRdb analysed the 5' RACE reads with MiXCR anew, one entry per CDR3 protein. The sample shows a few hundred thousand distinct CDR3 sequences, roughly 17% of them seen only once. Sequenced input: PBMCs or a T cell subset sorted from them (not recorded which). The receptors here all came from a man in his late teens or twenties who had mild COVID-19 (a few samples of this study predate the infection). Cell type and time point are not known.

As DNA, the CDR3 is TGCGCCAGCAGCCATGCGGTTGGTTCACCCCTCCACTTT. Protein product: CASSHAVGSPLHF. The chain is built from TRBV4-1 and TRBJ1-6; no clear D gene. CDR1 is MGHRA and CDR2 is YSYEKL in the germline V gene. Trimming removed 3 bases from V and 9 bases from J, with 9 bases in between. The CDR3 is 13 residues long.

The rearrangement uses TRBV2 and TRBJ2-1; D might be TRBD1 or TRBD2, each matching 5 bases. CDR1 and CDR2 from the germline V gene are SNHLY and FYNNEI. The ends were cut back, 8 bases at V and 6 bases at J, with 17 bases in the middle. This CDR3 is built from 14 residues. CDR3 region: CASPRRGESNEQFF. The CDR3 bases are TGTGCCAGCCCCCGACGAGGGGAATCCAATGAGCAGTTCTTC.

This clonotype has a count of ten or more. The rearrangement links TRBV12-3 or TRBV12-4 to TRBJ2-5, with 10 positions matching TRBD2. CDR3 length: 15 residues. With V trimmed by 4 bases and J by 1 base, 3 bases remained unmatched. In DNA, the CDR3 is TGTGCCAGCAGTTCCAGACTAGCGGGCCAAGAGACCCAGTACTTC. Encoded protein: CASSSRLAGQETQYF.

This clonotype was seen more than once but under ten times. The J gene is TRBJ2-7, the V gene TRBV20-1, with D perhaps TRBD2 (5 bases). Trimming took 0 bases from V and 3 from J, leaving 12 bases between them. The germline CDR1 and CDR2 sequences are DFQATT and SNEGSKA (reference sequence). The length of the CDR3 is 14 residues. In DNA form, the CDR3 reads TGCAGTGCTAGAGACCGGACTGGGAACTACGAGCAGTACTTC. This gives the protein CSARDRTGNYEQYF.

The chain joins TRBV7-2 to TRBJ1-2, with a possible D match to TRBD1 (5 bases). V lost 5 bases to trimming and J lost 8 bases, with 15 bases between them. Germline assignment: CDR1 SGHTA and CDR2 FQGNSA. CDR3 length equals 13 residues. The CDR3 sequence: CASSLTGTRGYTF. CDR3 coding DNA: TGTGCCAGCAGCCTCACCGGGACGCGGGGCTACACCTTC.

The chain is built from TRBV5-5 and TRBJ2-5, with D possibly being TRBD1 or TRBD2 (5 bases each). With 0 bases removed from V and 4 bases from J, the gap between germline ends came to 10 bases. This CDR3 spans 14 amino acids. In germline, CDR1 is SGHKS, CDR2 YYEKEE (reference sequence). CDR3 region: CASSLVGTIETQYF. CDR3 bases: TGTGCCAGCAGCTTGGTTGGGACCATAGAGACCCAGTACTTC. Combining the CDR3 with reference TRBV5-5 and TRBJ2-5 gives the whole variable domain DAGVTQSPTHLIKTRGQQVTLRCSPISGHKSVSWYQQVLGQGPQFIFQYYEKEERGRGNFPDRFSARQFPNYSSELNVNALLLGDSALYLCASSLVGTIETQYFGPGTRLLVL.

This clonotype was observed a few times. The chain combines TRBV7-2 with TRBJ2-7, with TRBD2 identical over 9 bases. Per germline, CDR1 SGHTA and CDR2 FQGNSA. Trimming at V came to 4 bases and at J to 4 bases, leaving 8 bases not matched to a gene. The CDR3 is 15 residues long. CDR3 bases: TGTGCCAGCAGCTCATCCCCGGGACTAGCTTACGAGCAGTACTTC. Its translation: CASSSSPGLAYEQYF.

The table lists this clonotype with many counts. The V call is TRBV7-2, the J call TRBJ2-5; 8 positions match TRBD2. The CDR3 is 17 amino acids. V dropped 5 bases and J dropped 7; count of bases not matched to a gene: 18. In germline, CDR1 is SGHTA, CDR2 FQGNSA. CDR3: CASSPPGLVTVRGTQYF. DNA for the CDR3: TGTGCCAGCAGCCCACCGGGACTAGTTACCGTCCGTGGGACCCAGTACTTC.

The chain joins TRBV6-5 to TRBJ2-1; a weak D match, TRBD2 (5 bases). This CDR3 contains 16 residues. Germline-derived CDR1 and CDR2 are MNHEY and SVGAGI. V gave up 6 bases and J gave up 0 bases, with 15 bases separating them. The CDR3 sequence: CASRIGSGSSYNEQFF. The CDR3 DNA is TGTGCCAGCAGGATAGGCAGCGGAAGCTCCTACAATGAGCAGTTCTTC.

The chain uses TRBV7-9 and TRBJ1-1; D is undetermined. CDR1 and CDR2 from the germline V gene are SEHNR and FQNEAQ (reference sequence). This CDR3 has 15 residues. Between the trimmed V and J ends, which lost 0 bases and 1 base, there was a span of 9 bases. This CDR3 reads CASSLALSGNTEAFF. DNA of the CDR3: TGTGCCAGCAGCTTAGCGTTATCGGGGAACACTGAAGCTTTCTTT.

In its sample, this clonotype was seen a few times. This chain uses TRBV4-3 with TRBJ1-6, with a possible D match to TRBD1 (6 bases). Germline assignment: CDR1 LGHNA and CDR2 YSLEER. CDR3 length: 15 residues. Trimming removed 0 bases at V and 10 bases at J, with 13 bases between. This chain's CDR3 is CASSQEGTPESPLHF. The CDR3 DNA follows: TGCGCCAGCAGCCAAGAGGGGACACCTGAATCACCCCTCCACTTT.

In this sample, this clonotype turned up a few times. The rearrangement links TRBV5-1 to TRBJ2-7; 9 bases match TRBD1. The V and J ends lost 7 bases and 2 bases, in that order; junction bases with no gene match: 7. CDR3 size: 14 residues. CDR1 and CDR2 from the germline V gene are SGHRS and YFSETQ. The CDR3 reads CASEPGTGPYEQYF. The CDR3 coding sequence is TGCGCCAGCGAGCCCGGGACAGGGCCCTACGAGCAGTACTTC.

The chain employs TRBV5-1 and TRBJ2-3; D ambiguous. The germline V gene has CDR1 SGHRS and CDR2 YFSETQ. The germline V and J ends were trimmed by 3 bases and 4 bases, with 12 bases remaining between them. CDR3 length equals 14 residues. The CDR3 bases are TGCGCCAGCAGCTCGCCTTACGGCCCAGATACGCAGTATTTT. As protein: CASSSPYGPDTQYF. The whole variable domain, filled in from reference TRBV5-1 and TRBJ2-3, reads KAGVTQTPRYLIKTRGQQVTLSCSPISGHRSVSWYQQTPGQGLQFLFEYFSETQRNKGNFPGRFSGRQFSNSRSEMNVSTLELGDSALYLCASSSPYGPDTQYFGPGTRLTVL.

This clonotype showed up many times. This chain links TRBV5-1 with TRBJ1-5, with TRBD1 identical over 9 bases. Germline-derived CDR1 and CDR2 are SGHRS and YFSETQ. Trimming cost V 4 bases and J 2 bases; bases outside gene matches: 4. The CDR3 consists of 15 residues. In nucleotides, the CDR3 is TGCGCCAGCAGCACACGACAGGGGGGCAATCAGCCCCAGCATTTT. This encodes CASSTRQGGNQPQHF.